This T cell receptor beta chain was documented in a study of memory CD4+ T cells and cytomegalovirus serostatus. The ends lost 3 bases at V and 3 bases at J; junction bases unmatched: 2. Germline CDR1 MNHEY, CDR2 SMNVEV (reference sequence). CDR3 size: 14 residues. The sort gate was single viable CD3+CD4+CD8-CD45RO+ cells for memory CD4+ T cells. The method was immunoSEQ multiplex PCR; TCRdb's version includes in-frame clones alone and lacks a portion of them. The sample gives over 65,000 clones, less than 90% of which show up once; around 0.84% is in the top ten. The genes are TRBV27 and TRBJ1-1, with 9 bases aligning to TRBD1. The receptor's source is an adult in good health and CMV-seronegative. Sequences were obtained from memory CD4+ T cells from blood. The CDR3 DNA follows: TGTGCCAGCAGTTTGAACAGGGGGCACACTGAAGCTTTCTTT. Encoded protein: CASSLNRGHTEAFF.